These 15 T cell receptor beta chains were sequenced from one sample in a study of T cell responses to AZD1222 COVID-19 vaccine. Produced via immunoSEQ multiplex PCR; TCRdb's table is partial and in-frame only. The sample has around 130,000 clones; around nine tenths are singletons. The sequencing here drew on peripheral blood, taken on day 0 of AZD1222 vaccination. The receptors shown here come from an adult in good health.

Here the CDR3 reads CASSVSLLNEKLFF. The CDR3 nucleotides are TGTGCCAGCAGCGTCTCCCTCCTCAATGAAAAACTGTTTTTT. V is TRBV9 and J is TRBJ1-4; D is unclear. This CDR3 comprises 14 residues. Germline V gene lookup returns CDR1 SGDLS and CDR2 YYNGEE. V lost 2 bases to trimming and J lost 5 bases, with 10 bases between them.

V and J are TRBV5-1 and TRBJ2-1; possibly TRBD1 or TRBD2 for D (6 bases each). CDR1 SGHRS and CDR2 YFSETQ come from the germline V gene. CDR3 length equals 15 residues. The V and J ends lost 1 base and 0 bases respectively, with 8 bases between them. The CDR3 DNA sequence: TGCGCCAGCAGCTTGAAGGGGGGCTCCTACAATGAGCAGTTCTTC. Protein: CASSLKGGSYNEQFF.

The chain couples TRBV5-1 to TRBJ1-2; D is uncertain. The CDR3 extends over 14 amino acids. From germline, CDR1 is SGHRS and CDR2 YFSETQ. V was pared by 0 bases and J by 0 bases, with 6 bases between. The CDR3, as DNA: TGCGCCAGCAGCTTGGACCCCCCTAACTATGGCTACACCTTC. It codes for CASSLDPPNYGYTF. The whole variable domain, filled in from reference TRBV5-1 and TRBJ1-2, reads KAGVTQTPRYLIKTRGQQVTLSCSPISGHRSVSWYQQTPGQGLQFLFEYFSETQRNKGNFPGRFSGRQFSNSRSEMNVSTLELGDSALYLCASSLDPPNYGYTFGSGTRLTVV.

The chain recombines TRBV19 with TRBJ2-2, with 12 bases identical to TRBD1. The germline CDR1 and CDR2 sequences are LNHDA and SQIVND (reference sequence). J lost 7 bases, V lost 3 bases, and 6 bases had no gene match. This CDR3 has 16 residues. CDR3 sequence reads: CASSIGGTGGIGELFF. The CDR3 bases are TGTGCCAGTAGTATTGGTGGGACAGGGGGCATCGGGGAGCTGTTTTTT. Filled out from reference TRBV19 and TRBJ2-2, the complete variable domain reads DGGITQSPKYLFRKEGQNVTLSCEQNLNHDAMYWYRQDPGQGLRLIYYSQIVNDFQKGDIAEGYSVSREKKESFPLTVTSAQKNPTAFYLCASSIGGTGGIGELFFGEGSRLTVL.

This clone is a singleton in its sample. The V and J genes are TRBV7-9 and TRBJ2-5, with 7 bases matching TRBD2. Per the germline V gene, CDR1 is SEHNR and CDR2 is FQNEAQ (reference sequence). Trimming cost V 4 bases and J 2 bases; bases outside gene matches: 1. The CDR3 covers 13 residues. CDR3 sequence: CASSYSGQETQYF. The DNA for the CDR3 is TGTGCCAGCAGCTATAGCGGGCAAGAGACCCAGTACTTC.

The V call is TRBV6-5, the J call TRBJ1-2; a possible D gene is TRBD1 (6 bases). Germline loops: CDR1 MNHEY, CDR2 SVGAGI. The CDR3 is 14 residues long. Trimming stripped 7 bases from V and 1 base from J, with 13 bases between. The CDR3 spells CASNPGHLNYGYTF. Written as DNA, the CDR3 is TGTGCCAGCAATCCGGGACACCTTAACTATGGCTACACCTTC.

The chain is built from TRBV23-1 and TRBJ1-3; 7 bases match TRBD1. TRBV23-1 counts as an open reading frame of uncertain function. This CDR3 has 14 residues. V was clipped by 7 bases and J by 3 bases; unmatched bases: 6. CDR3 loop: CASITGDGGNTIYF. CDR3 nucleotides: TGCGCCAGCATTACAGGGGACGGTGGAAACACCATATATTTT.

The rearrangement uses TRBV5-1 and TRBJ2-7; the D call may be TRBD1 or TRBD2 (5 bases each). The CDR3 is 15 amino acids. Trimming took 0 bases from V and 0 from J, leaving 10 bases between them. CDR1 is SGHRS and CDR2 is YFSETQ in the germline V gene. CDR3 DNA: TGCGCCAGCAGCTTGGGAAGGGGACGCTCCTACGAGCAGTACTTC. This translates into CASSLGRGRSYEQYF.

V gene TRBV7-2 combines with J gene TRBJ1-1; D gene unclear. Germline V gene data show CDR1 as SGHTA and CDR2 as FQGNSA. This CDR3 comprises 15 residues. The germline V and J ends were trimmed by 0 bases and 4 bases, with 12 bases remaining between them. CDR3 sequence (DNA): TGTGCCAGCAGCTTAGCAAGGAGTTCAGGCACTGAAGCTTTCTTT. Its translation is CASSLARSSGTEAFF.

The CDR3 reads CASSSPLGEQFF. CDR3 bases: TGCGCCAGCAGCTCCCCACTAGGTGAGCAGTTCTTC. The chain is built from TRBV5-1 and TRBJ2-1, with D possibly TRBD2 on 5 matching bases. This CDR3 is 12 amino acids long. Trimming took off 3 bases at V and 9 bases at J, with 10 bases between the two ends. From germline, CDR1 is SGHRS and CDR2 YFSETQ.

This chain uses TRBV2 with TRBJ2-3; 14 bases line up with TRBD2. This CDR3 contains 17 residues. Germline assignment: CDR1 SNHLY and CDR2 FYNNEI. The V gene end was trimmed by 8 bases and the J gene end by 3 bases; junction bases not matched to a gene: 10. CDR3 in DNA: TGTGCCAGCGTTTGGACTAGCGGGAGGTTTGGGACAGATACGCAGTATTTT. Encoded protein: CASVWTSGRFGTDTQYF.

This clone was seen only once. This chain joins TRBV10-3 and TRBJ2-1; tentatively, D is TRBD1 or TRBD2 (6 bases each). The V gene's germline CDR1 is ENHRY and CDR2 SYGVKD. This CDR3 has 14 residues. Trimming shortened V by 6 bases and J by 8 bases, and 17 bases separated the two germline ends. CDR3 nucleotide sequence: TGTGCCATCAGCGTTCGCGCAGGGGAGGATGAGCAGTTCTTC. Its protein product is CAISVRAGEDEQFF.

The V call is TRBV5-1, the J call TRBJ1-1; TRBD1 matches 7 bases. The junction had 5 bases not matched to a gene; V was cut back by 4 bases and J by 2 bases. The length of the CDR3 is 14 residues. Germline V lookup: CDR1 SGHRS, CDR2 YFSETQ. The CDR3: CASSRDRPNTEAFF. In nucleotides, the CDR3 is TGCGCCAGCAGCCGGGACAGACCAAACACTGAAGCTTTCTTT. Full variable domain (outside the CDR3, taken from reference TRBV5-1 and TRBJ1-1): KAGVTQTPRYLIKTRGQQVTLSCSPISGHRSVSWYQQTPGQGLQFLFEYFSETQRNKGNFPGRFSGRQFSNSRSEMNVSTLELGDSALYLCASSRDRPNTEAFFGQGTRLTVV.

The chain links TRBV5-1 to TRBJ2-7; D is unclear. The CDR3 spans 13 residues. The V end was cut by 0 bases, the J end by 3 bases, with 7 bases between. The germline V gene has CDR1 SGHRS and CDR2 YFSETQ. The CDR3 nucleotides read TGCGCCAGCAGCTTGGGTACCGGCTACGAGCAGTACTTC. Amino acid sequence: CASSLGTGYEQYF.

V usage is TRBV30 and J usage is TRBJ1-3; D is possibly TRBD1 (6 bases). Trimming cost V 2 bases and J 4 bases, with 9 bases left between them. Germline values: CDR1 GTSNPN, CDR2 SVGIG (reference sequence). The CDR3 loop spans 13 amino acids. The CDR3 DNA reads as TGTGCCTGGAGTTGGGGGGCCGGAAACACCATATATTTT. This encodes CAWSWGAGNTIYF.